What follows describes a single T cell receptor (beta chain). These data are taken from a study of blood T cell repertoires in COVID-19. Study as a whole: Acute and convalescent COVID-19 specimens originated in the United States, Italy and Spain. Sample material is recorded as cDNA or gDNA derived from T cells, B-cell-depleted T cells, or PBMCs.

The V gene lost 4 bases and the J gene lost 10 bases, with 11 bases spanning the gap. Germline values: CDR1 MNHNY, CDR2 SVGAGI (reference sequence). This CDR3 is 12 amino acids long. Original processing methods: Researchers report that nucleated cell counts were estimated from reference gene primer amplification. The table came from immunoSEQ multiplex PCR; TCRdb's copy has only in-frame clones and leaves some out. The V and J calls and clone size come from that table; D and trimming were worked out from the DNA. The sample holds about 90,000 clones; about 80% are singletons and the top ten take around a tenth.

This TCR was recovered from a woman aged 70-85 years with acute or convalescent COVID-19. Specimen: peripheral blood. This chain connects TRBV6-6 to TRBJ2-1, with a tentative D call TRBD1 (5 bases). Here the CDR3 reads CASSLSGLEQFF. In DNA, the CDR3 is TGTGCCAGCAGTTTGTCAGGGTTAGAGCAGTTCTTC.